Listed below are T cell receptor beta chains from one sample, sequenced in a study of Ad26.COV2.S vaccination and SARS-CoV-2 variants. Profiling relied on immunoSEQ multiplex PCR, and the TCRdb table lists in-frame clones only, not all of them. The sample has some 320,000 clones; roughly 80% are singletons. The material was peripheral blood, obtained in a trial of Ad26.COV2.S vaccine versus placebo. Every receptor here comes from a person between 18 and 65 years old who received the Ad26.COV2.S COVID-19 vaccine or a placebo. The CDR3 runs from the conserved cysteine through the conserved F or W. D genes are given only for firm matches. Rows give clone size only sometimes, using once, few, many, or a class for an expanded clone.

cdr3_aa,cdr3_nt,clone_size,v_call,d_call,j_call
CASSRLGTEPEGKLFF,TGCGCCAGCAGCCGCCTTGGGACGGAACCGGAGGGAAAACTGTTTTTT,-,TRBV4-1,-,TRBJ1-4
CASSFPRLQNTGELFF,TGTGCCAGCAGCTTTCCCAGATTACAGAACACCGGGGAGCTGTTTTTT,-,TRBV5-6,-,TRBJ2-2
CAIRGSNQPQHF,TGTGCCATCAGAGGTAGCAATCAGCCCCAGCATTTT,once,TRBV10-3,-,TRBJ1-5
CASSKVGGYTF,TGTGCCAGCAGCAAAGTTGGCGGCTACACCTTC,-,TRBV21-1,-,TRBJ1-2
CASSPDRIYGYTF,TGTGCCAGCAGTCCAGACAGGATCTATGGCTACACCTTC,-,TRBV12-3/TRBV12-4,-,TRBJ1-2
CASSLAGGRSAHTGELFF,TGTGCCAGCAGCTTAGCGGGGGGACGATCGGCCCACACCGGGGAGCTGTTTTTT,-,TRBV7-2,-,TRBJ2-2
CASSWGRSGANVLTF,TGTGCCAGCAGTTGGGGTCGCTCTGGGGCCAACGTCCTGACTTTC,-,TRBV5-6,-,TRBJ2-6
CASRDRGRTGELFF,TGTGCCAGCAGGGACAGGGGACGCACCGGGGAGCTGTTTTTT,once,TRBV6-5,TRBD1,TRBJ2-2
CASAELRHTQETQYF,TGCGCCAGCGCCGAATTACGTCATACTCAAGAGACCCAGTACTTC,once,TRBV5-1,-,TRBJ2-5
CASSSDRIIDTQYF,TGTGCCAGCAGCTCCGACAGGATTATAGATACGCAGTATTTT,-,TRBV2,-,TRBJ2-3
CASSMQDRTINTEAFF,TGTGCCAGTAGTATGCAGGACAGGACTATTAACACTGAAGCTTTCTTT,-,TRBV19,TRBD1,TRBJ1-1
CASSPGGPYEQYF,TGTGCCAGCAGCCCGGGGGGACCCTACGAGCAGTACTTC,once,TRBV6-5,TRBD2,TRBJ2-7
CASDAGTGRPDTQYF,TGTGCCAGCGACGCCGGGACAGGGCGCCCAGATACGCAGTATTTT,-,TRBV6-6,TRBD1,TRBJ2-3
CASRKGLSTDTQYF,TGTGCCAGCAGAAAGGGGCTTAGCACAGATACGCAGTATTTT,-,TRBV2,-,TRBJ2-3
CTSSQGTYYGYTF,TGCACCAGCAGCCAAGGGACTTACTATGGCTACACCTTC,-,TRBV1,-,TRBJ1-2
CASRTGDPYGYTF,TGTGCCAGCAGGACAGGGGACCCCTATGGCTACACCTTC,-,TRBV28,TRBD1,TRBJ1-2
CSASRGIVSYEQYF,TGCAGTGCTAGTCGGGGGATCGTCTCCTACGAGCAGTACTTC,-,TRBV20-1,-,TRBJ2-7
CASSFGAPRNQPQHF,TGCGCCAGCAGCTTTGGTGCGCCGCGCAATCAGCCCCAGCATTTT,-,TRBV5-1,-,TRBJ1-5
CASSSRLGTDTQYF,TGTGCCAGCAGTTCCCGCCTCGGCACAGATACGCAGTATTTT,-,TRBV6-5,-,TRBJ2-3
CASSERDRADNEKLFF,TGTGCCAGCAGTGAAAGGGACAGGGCTGATAATGAAAAACTGTTTTTT,-,TRBV6-1,TRBD1,TRBJ1-4
CASSWDGGNGYTF,TGCGCCAGCAGCTGGGACGGGGGGAATGGCTACACCTTC,-,TRBV5-1,-,TRBJ1-2
CASSLLGVGSDSNQPQHF,TGTGCCAGCAGTTTATTGGGGGTAGGCAGCGATAGCAATCAGCCCCAGCATTTT,once,TRBV27,-,TRBJ1-5
CASRTGNTPHGYTF,TGTGCCAGTCGGACAGGGAATACTCCTCATGGCTACACCTTC,-,TRBV19,TRBD1,TRBJ1-2
CASSQGGPGSNQPQHF,TGTGCCAGCAGCCAGGGGGGGCCTGGGAGCAATCAGCCCCAGCATTTT,-,TRBV7-9,TRBD1,TRBJ1-5
CASSIRRESDTQYF,TGTGCCAGCAGTATACGACGGGAATCAGATACGCAGTATTTT,-,TRBV6-5,-,TRBJ2-3
CARSCRGQGNQPQHF,TGTGCCAGAAGCTGCCGCGGACAGGGCAATCAGCCCCAGCATTTT,-,TRBV5-3,TRBD1,TRBJ1-5
CASSQTDRRNTGELFF,TGTGCCAGCAGCCAAACGGACAGGCGGAACACCGGGGAGCTGTTTTTT,once,TRBV7-9,TRBD1,TRBJ2-2
CASNSLETGGYNEQFF,TGTGCCAGCAACTCCCTCGAAACGGGGGGCTACAATGAGCAGTTCTTC,-,TRBV11-2,TRBD2,TRBJ2-1
CASRASMNTEAFF,TGCGCCAGCAGGGCAAGCATGAACACTGAAGCTTTCTTT,-,TRBV5-1,-,TRBJ1-1
CASSTRSSGGDNEQFF,TGTGCCAGTAGTACCCGTAGCAGCGGGGGGGACAATGAGCAGTTCTTC,once,TRBV19,TRBD2,TRBJ2-1
CASSQDSWGGNEQFF,TGTGCCAGCAGCCAAGATTCCTGGGGGGGCAATGAGCAGTTCTTC,-,TRBV3-1/TRBV3-2,TRBD2,TRBJ2-1
CASSRPGLSGNTIYF,TGCGCCAGCAGCCGTCCCGGCCTCTCTGGAAACACCATATATTTT,-,TRBV4-1,-,TRBJ1-3
CASSLIDRESSGYTF,TGCGCCAGCAGCTTAATCGACAGGGAGTCGTCTGGCTACACCTTC,few,TRBV5-1,TRBD1,TRBJ1-2
CASSEMSQGRYEQYF,TGTGCCAGCAGTGAAATGAGTCAGGGGAGGTACGAGCAGTACTTC,-,TRBV6-1,-,TRBJ2-7
CASSQDGSAVAFF,TGTGCCAGCAGCCAAGATGGATCGGCAGTGGCTTTCTTT,-,TRBV3-1/TRBV3-2,-,TRBJ1-1
CASSTYRGQGTGELFF,TGTGCCAGCTCAACCTACAGGGGGCAGGGCACCGGGGAGCTGTTTTTT,once,TRBV18,TRBD1,TRBJ2-2
CASSAGGGGSPLHF,TGTGCCAGCAGTGCCGGAGGCGGAGGTTCACCCCTCCACTTT,-,TRBV2,-,TRBJ1-6
CASSLVRERNTEAFF,TGTGCCAGCAGTTTGGTTAGAGAGAGGAACACTGAAGCTTTCTTT,-,TRBV27,-,TRBJ1-1
CASSLGSGAQHF,TGTGCCAGCAGTTTAGGTAGTGGGGCCCAGCATTTT,once,TRBV12-3/TRBV12-4,-,TRBJ1-5
CASSLVATSVEDTQYF,TGCGCCAGCAGCTTGGTGGCGACTAGCGTTGAAGATACGCAGTATTTT,-,TRBV5-1,TRBD2,TRBJ2-3
CASSFLLGDNEQFF,TGCGCCAGCAGCTTTTTGCTAGGAGACAATGAGCAGTTCTTC,-,TRBV5-1,-,TRBJ2-1
CASSRQTNEKLFF,TGTGCTAGCAGTCGACAGACCAATGAAAAACTGTTTTTT,-,TRBV2,-,TRBJ1-4
CASSRYRDHNEQFF,TGTGCCAGCAGCCGGTACAGGGACCACAATGAGCAGTTCTTC,-,TRBV14,-,TRBJ2-1
CASSQPSKGATGKLFF,TGCGCCAGCAGTCAGCCGTCAAAGGGAGCTACTGGAAAACTGTTTTTT,-,TRBV23-1,-,TRBJ1-4
CAWRDRVVPYTEAFF,TGTGCCTGGAGGGACAGGGTAGTCCCTTACACTGAAGCTTTCTTT,-,TRBV30,TRBD1,TRBJ1-1
CASSRGPGVFF,TGTGCCAGCAGTCGCGGGCCTGGGGTATTCTTT,once,TRBV28,-,TRBJ1-1
CASSIAQGVANYGYTF,TGTGCCAGTAGTATAGCTCAGGGCGTCGCTAACTATGGCTACACCTTC,-,TRBV19,-,TRBJ1-2
CSASPRTSGGPFTDTQYF,TGCAGTGCTAGTCCGAGGACTAGCGGGGGGCCTTTCACAGATACGCAGTATTTT,-,TRBV20-1,TRBD2,TRBJ2-3
CASSLVLGANTGELFF,TGTGCCAGCAGCTTAGTGCTGGGGGCGAACACCGGGGAGCTGTTTTTT,-,TRBV7-9,-,TRBJ2-2
CASSLQGNQPQHF,TGTGCCAGCAGTCTACAGGGTAATCAGCCCCAGCATTTT,-,TRBV2,-,TRBJ1-5
CASSIGTGRNEKLFF,TGTGCCAGCAGCATAGGGACAGGGCGTAATGAAAAACTGTTTTTT,-,TRBV7-6,TRBD1,TRBJ1-4
CASSLSRQSYGYTF,TGTGCCAGCAGTTTATCCCGGCAGAGCTATGGCTACACCTTC,few,TRBV28,-,TRBJ1-2